A selection of T cell receptor beta chains follows, all from one sample in a study of T cells in localized non-small cell lung cancer. TCRdb's copy holds only in-frame clones and misses some; the assay was immunoSEQ multiplex PCR. There are around 50,000 clones in the sample; 86% occur only once, and about a sixth lies in the top ten. Sequences were derived from peripheral blood, sampled before any cancer treatment. Source of these receptors: a male donor aged 60 or over with stage III squamous cell lung carcinoma. CDR3s include the opening cysteine and the closing phenylalanine or tryptophan. Fields, in order: J gene, D gene, clone size, V gene, CDR3 DNA, CDR3 protein. A D gene is named only where the DNA matches it firmly. The listing skips clone size in some rows; elsewhere it reads once, few, many or a size class.

J gene: TRBJ1-4; D gene: -; clone size: -; V gene: TRBV29-1; CDR3 DNA: TGCAGCGTTGGCAGCCAATCTGCAACTAATGAAAAACTGTTTTTT; CDR3 protein: CSVGSQSATNEKLFF
J gene: TRBJ2-6; D gene: -; clone size: -; V gene: TRBV11-3; CDR3 DNA: TGTGCCAGCAGCCCTTCATGGAGCTCTGGGGCCAACGTCCTGACTTTC; CDR3 protein: CASSPSWSSGANVLTF
J gene: TRBJ2-2; D gene: -; clone size: -; V gene: TRBV2; CDR3 DNA: TGTGCCAGCAGTGACTACAGACTCACCGGGGAGCTGTTTTTT; CDR3 protein: CASSDYRLTGELFF
J gene: TRBJ2-3; D gene: TRBD2; clone size: -; V gene: TRBV4-1; CDR3 DNA: TGCGCCAGCAGCCAAGGTCCTATAGCCATAGCGGGGAAGGGAGATACGCAGTATTTT; CDR3 protein: CASSQGPIAIAGKGDTQYF
J gene: TRBJ2-5; D gene: TRBD1; clone size: -; V gene: TRBV7-3; CDR3 DNA: TGTGCCAGCACTCTAGGCGACAGGGGAGTTGAGACCCAGTACTTC; CDR3 protein: CASTLGDRGVETQYF
J gene: TRBJ2-7; D gene: -; clone size: few; V gene: TRBV4-2; CDR3 DNA: TGTGCCAGCAGCCAAGATTCGACGGGGAACACCTACGAGCAGTACTTC; CDR3 protein: CASSQDSTGNTYEQYF
J gene: TRBJ2-7; D gene: TRBD2; clone size: -; V gene: TRBV29-1; CDR3 DNA: TGCAGCGTTCTGGAAAGCCAAAAGACTAGCTTCTACGAGCAGTACTTC; CDR3 protein: CSVLESQKTSFYEQYF
J gene: TRBJ2-2; D gene: TRBD2; clone size: -; V gene: TRBV6-1; CDR3 DNA: TGTGCCAGCAGTGAGACCTTTCTAGCGGGAGCGAACACCGGGGAGCTGTTTTTT; CDR3 protein: CASSETFLAGANTGELFF
J gene: TRBJ1-5; D gene: -; clone size: few; V gene: TRBV6-5; CDR3 DNA: TGTGCCACACGTAGCGGCTCCGTACATCAGCCCCAGCATTTT; CDR3 protein: CATRSGSVHQPQHF
J gene: TRBJ2-3; D gene: -; clone size: -; V gene: TRBV2; CDR3 DNA: TGTGCCAGCAGTGCCAGGGGAAGTAGGACAGATACGCAGTATTTT; CDR3 protein: CASSARGSRTDTQYF
J gene: TRBJ1-6; D gene: -; clone size: -; V gene: TRBV27; CDR3 DNA: TGTGCCAGCAGTTACAGAACTAATTCACCCCTCCACTTT; CDR3 protein: CASSYRTNSPLHF
J gene: TRBJ1-2; D gene: -; clone size: few; V gene: TRBV27; CDR3 DNA: TGTGCCAGCAGTCCCAGGGAAAGGACCTATGGCTACACCTTC; CDR3 protein: CASSPRERTYGYTF
J gene: TRBJ2-5; D gene: -; clone size: -; V gene: TRBV5-4; CDR3 DNA: TGTGCCGGCAGCTTGACCCAGGCCCTGGGAGAGACCCAGTACTTC; CDR3 protein: CAGSLTQALGETQYF
J gene: TRBJ1-6; D gene: -; clone size: -; V gene: TRBV7-6; CDR3 DNA: TGTGCCAGCAGCTTACAACCCCCCAGCTCCTATAATTCACCCCTCCACTTT; CDR3 protein: CASSLQPPSSYNSPLHF
J gene: TRBJ1-2; D gene: -; clone size: -; V gene: TRBV20-1; CDR3 DNA: TGCAGTGCTTTCGACGGTGACTACACCTTC; CDR3 protein: CSAFDGDYTF
J gene: TRBJ2-1; D gene: -; clone size: -; V gene: TRBV6-1; CDR3 DNA: TGTGCCAGCAGAGCCCTTGATGGGAATGAGCAGTTCTTC; CDR3 protein: CASRALDGNEQFF
J gene: TRBJ2-2; D gene: -; clone size: -; V gene: TRBV6-6; CDR3 DNA: TGTGCCAGCACCGAAGTTTCAACCGGGGAGCTGTTTTTT; CDR3 protein: CASTEVSTGELFF
J gene: TRBJ2-5; D gene: TRBD2; clone size: -; V gene: TRBV5-1; CDR3 DNA: TGCGCCAGCAGCTTGGAGGCGAGACTAGCGGCGGGGGAGACCCAGTACTTC; CDR3 protein: CASSLEARLAAGETQYF
J gene: TRBJ2-7; D gene: TRBD1; clone size: -; V gene: TRBV7-3; CDR3 DNA: TGTGCCAGCAGCTCCTGGGACAGGGGGACTTACGAGCAGTACTTC; CDR3 protein: CASSSWDRGTYEQYF
J gene: TRBJ2-6; D gene: -; clone size: -; V gene: TRBV7-8; CDR3 DNA: TGTGCCAGCAGCTCCGCCCGGACAGTCTCTGGGGCCAACGTCCTGACTTTC; CDR3 protein: CASSSARTVSGANVLTF
J gene: TRBJ2-6; D gene: -; clone size: -; V gene: TRBV30; CDR3 DNA: TGTGCCTGGAGAGGGACACCGTCCAGCTCTGGGGCCAACGTCCTGACTTTC; CDR3 protein: CAWRGTPSSSGANVLTF
J gene: TRBJ2-2; D gene: TRBD2; clone size: -; V gene: TRBV4-3; CDR3 DNA: TGCGCCAGCAGCCAAGATCGGACTAGCGGGGGTAACACCGGGGAGCTGTTTTTT; CDR3 protein: CASSQDRTSGGNTGELFF
J gene: TRBJ2-7; D gene: TRBD2; clone size: -; V gene: TRBV10-3; CDR3 DNA: TGTGCCATCAGGAATAGCGGGAACGAGCAGTACTTC; CDR3 protein: CAIRNSGNEQYF
J gene: TRBJ2-1; D gene: TRBD2; clone size: -; V gene: TRBV6-1; CDR3 DNA: TGTGCCAGCAGGCCGACTAGCGGGAGCTCGGGTGAGCAGTTCTTC; CDR3 protein: CASRPTSGSSGEQFF
J gene: TRBJ2-7; D gene: -; clone size: -; V gene: TRBV4-2; CDR3 DNA: TGTGCCAGCAGCCGGGACGGCGGTCTCTACGAGCAGTACTTC; CDR3 protein: CASSRDGGLYEQYF